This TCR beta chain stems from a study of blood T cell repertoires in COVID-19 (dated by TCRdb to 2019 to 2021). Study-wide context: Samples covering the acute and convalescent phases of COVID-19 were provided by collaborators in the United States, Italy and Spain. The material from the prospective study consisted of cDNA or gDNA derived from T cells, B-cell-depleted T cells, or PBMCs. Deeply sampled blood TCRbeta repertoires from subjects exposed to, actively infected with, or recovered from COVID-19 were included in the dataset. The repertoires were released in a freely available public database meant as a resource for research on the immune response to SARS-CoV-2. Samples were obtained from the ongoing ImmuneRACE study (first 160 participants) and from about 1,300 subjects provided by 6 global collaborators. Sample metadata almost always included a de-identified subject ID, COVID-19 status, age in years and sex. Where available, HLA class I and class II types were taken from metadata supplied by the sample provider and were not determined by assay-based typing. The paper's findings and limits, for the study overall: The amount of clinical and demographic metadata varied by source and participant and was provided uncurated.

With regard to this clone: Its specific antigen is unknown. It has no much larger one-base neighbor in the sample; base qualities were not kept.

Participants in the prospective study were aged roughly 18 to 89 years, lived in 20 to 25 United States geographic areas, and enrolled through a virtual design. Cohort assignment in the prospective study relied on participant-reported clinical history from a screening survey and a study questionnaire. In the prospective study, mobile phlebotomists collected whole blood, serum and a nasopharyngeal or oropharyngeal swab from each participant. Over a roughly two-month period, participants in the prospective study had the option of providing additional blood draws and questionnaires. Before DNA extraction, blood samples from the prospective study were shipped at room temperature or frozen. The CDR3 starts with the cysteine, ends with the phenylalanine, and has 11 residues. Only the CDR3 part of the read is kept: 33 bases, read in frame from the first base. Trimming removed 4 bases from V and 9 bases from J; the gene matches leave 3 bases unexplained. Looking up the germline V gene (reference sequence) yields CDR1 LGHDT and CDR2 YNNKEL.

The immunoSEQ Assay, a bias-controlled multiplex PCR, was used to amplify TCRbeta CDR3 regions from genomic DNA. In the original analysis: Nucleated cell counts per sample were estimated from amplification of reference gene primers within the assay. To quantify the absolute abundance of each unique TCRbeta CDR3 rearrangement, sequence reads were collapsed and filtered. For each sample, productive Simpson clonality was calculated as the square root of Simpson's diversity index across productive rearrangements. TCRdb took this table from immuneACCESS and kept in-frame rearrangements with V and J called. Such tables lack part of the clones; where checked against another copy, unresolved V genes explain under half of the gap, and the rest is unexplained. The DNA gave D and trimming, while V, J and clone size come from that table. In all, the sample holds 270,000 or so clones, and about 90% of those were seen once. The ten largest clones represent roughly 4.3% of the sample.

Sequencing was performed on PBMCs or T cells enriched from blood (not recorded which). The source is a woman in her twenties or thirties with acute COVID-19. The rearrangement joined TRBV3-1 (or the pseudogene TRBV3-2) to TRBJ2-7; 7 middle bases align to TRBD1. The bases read TGTGCCAGCAGCCCAGGGGGTCGGCAGTACTTC. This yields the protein CASSPGGRQYF.